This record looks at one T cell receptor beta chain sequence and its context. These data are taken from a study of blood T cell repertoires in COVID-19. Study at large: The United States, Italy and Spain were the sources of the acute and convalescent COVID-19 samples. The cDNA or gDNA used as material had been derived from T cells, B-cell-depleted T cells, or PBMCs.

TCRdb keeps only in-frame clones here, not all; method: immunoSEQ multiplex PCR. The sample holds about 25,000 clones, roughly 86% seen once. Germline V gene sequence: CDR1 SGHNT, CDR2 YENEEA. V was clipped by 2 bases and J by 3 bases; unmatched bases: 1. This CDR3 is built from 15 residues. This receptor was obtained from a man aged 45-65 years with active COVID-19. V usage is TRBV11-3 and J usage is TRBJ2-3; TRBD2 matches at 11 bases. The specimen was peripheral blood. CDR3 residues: CASSLRTSGTDTQYF. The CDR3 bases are TGTGCCAGCAGCTTAAGGACTAGCGGGACAGATACGCAGTATTTT.